These 14 T cell receptor beta chains were sequenced from one sample in a study of metastatic and nonmetastatic thyroid tumors (dated by TCRdb to the early 2020s). Libraries came from PCR. TCRdb lists the instrument as Illumina HiSeq 4000. In-frame beta chains were kept once TCRdb had trimmed the public reads at Q25 with fastp and called clones with MiXCR. This sample has 13,000 or so clones in its table, and about 33% of those were observed once. Roughly 12% of the sample goes to the ten largest clones. No treatment had been received by any patient before thyroid surgery. Sequenced sample: tumor tissue. The receptor set was obtained from a male donor with papillary thyroid cancer or a benign thyroid nodule (not recorded which). Some clones in this sample may be carry-over from other donors' samples.

This rearrangement joins TRBV28 to TRBJ2-7, with 7 bases that match TRBD1. This CDR3 region has 13 residues. The trim removed 6 bases at V and 6 bases at J, leaving 8 bases unmatched. CDR1 and CDR2 (germline): MDHEN, SYDVKM. CDR3 nucleotides: TGTGCCAGCAGAGGGGGCTGGGGGAGCGAGCAGTACTTC. Translated: CASRGGWGSEQYF. The full variable domain, in which reference TRBV28 and TRBJ2-7 provide the parts outside the CDR3, is DVKVTQSSRYLVKRTGEKVFLECVQDMDHENMFWYRQDPGLGLRLIYFSYDVKMKEKGDIPEGYSVSREKKERFSLILESASTNQTSMYLCASRGGWGSEQYFGPGTRLTVT.

The chain couples TRBV14 to TRBJ1-1, with TRBD1 matching 8 bases. Per germline, CDR1 SGHDN and CDR2 FVKESK. CDR3 size: 14 residues. Trimming took 7 bases from V and 0 from J; bases not matched to a gene: 4. The CDR3 loop is CASNGQGLNTEAFF. CDR3 bases: TGTGCCAGCAATGGACAGGGATTGAACACTGAAGCTTTCTTT.

By frequency in the sample, this clone is medium-sized. V gene TRBV20-1 combines with J gene TRBJ2-1; the match to TRBD2 covers 7 bases. V gave up 4 bases and J gave up 6 bases; unmatched junction bases: 3. The V gene's germline CDR1 is DFQATT and CDR2 SNEGSKA (reference sequence). The CDR3 is 12 residues long. The CDR3 nucleotides read TGCAGTGCTATTGGGGGGGGCAATGAGCAGTTCTTC. It translates to CSAIGGGNEQFF.

This clone was seen ten or more times. In this CDR3 the conserved last residue, phenylalanine or tryptophan, is missing, so a read error is likely. The chain couples TRBV18 to TRBJ2-7; TRBD1 matches 7 bases. CDR3 length: 14 residues. The junction had 4 bases not matched to a gene; V was cut back by 1 base and J by 4 bases. Germline CDR1 KGHSH, CDR2 LQKENI. CDR3 nucleotides: TGTGCCAGCTCACCACTACAGGGGTCGTACGAGCAGTACCTC. Encoded protein: CASSPLQGSYEQYL.

Relative to its sample, this clone is medium-sized (0.01 to 0.1%). The chain couples TRBV9 to TRBJ1-3; a possible D gene is TRBD1 (5 bases). Germline CDR1 SGDLS, CDR2 YYNGEE. Trimming pared 3 bases from V and 0 bases from J, leaving 13 bases between. This CDR3 region has 16 residues. CDR3 in DNA: TGTGCCAGCAGCGACGATACAGGAGACTCTGGAAACACCATATATTTT. It encodes CASSDDTGDSGNTIYF.

This clone was detected many times. This chain links TRBV2 with TRBJ2-5, with D unclear. V was trimmed by 3 bases and J by 5 bases, leaving 7 bases between them. Germline V gives CDR1 SNHLY, CDR2 FYNNEI. The length of the CDR3 is 12 residues. CDR3 coding DNA: TGTGCCAGCAGTGAGATGGGGGAGACCCAGTACTTC. Encoded protein: CASSEMGETQYF.

The chain uses TRBV19 and TRBJ2-5, with 7 bases identical to TRBD2. Trimming removed 5 bases from V and 4 bases from J; junction bases left unmatched: 4. This CDR3 spans 13 amino acids. Germline lookup yields CDR1 LNHDA and CDR2 SQIVND (reference sequence). As DNA, the CDR3 is TGTGCCAGTAGTGCGGGGACTATAGAGACCCAGTACTTC. This sequence encodes CASSAGTIETQYF.

The chain combines TRBV20-1 with TRBJ2-5; TRBD2 might be the D (5 bases). Trimming removed 1 base at V and 2 bases at J, with 14 bases between. CDR1 is DFQATT, CDR2 SNEGSKA, per germline (reference sequence). The CDR3 loop spans 15 amino acids. The CDR3 here is CSARAPQRNQETQYF. The CDR3 coding sequence is TGCAGTGCTAGAGCTCCCCAGCGGAATCAAGAGACCCAGTACTTC.

This clone was seen a handful of times. The V call is TRBV12-3 or TRBV12-4, the J call TRBJ2-2, with D unresolved. The CDR3 is 13 residues long. Trimming took 5 bases from V and 7 from J, leaving 11 bases between them. The chain's CDR3 is CASSPTWGGELFF. For the CDR3, the DNA is TGTGCCAGCAGTCCCACGTGGGGCGGGGAGCTGTTTTTT.

By share, this clone counts as medium-sized. The chain links TRBV20-1 to TRBJ2-7; 7 nucleotides match TRBD1. The CDR3 spans 15 residues. The germline gives CDR1 DFQATT, CDR2 SNEGSKA (reference sequence). J was trimmed by 5 bases and V by 6 bases; bases with no gene match: 16. Here the CDR3 reads CSAVSGAGGQNEQYF. The CDR3 coding sequence is TGCAGTGCCGTATCCGGGGCAGGGGGTCAGAACGAGCAGTACTTC.

This clone showed up just a few times. Given a much more abundant clone one base away, this may be a read error. The same CDR3 is also encoded by other DNA sequences in this sample. V is TRBV28 and J is TRBJ2-3; TRBD1 matches at 8 bases. Germline V gives CDR1 MDHEN, CDR2 SYDVKM. The ends lost 6 bases at V and 4 bases at J; junction bases unmatched: 12. The CDR3 consists of 16 residues. The CDR3 spells CASSRTGGGSADTQYF. DNA of the CDR3: TGTGCCAGCAGCCGAACAGGGGGAGGTTCAGCAGATACGCAGTATTTT.

The sample holds a few counts of this clone. The V and J genes are TRBV6-1 and TRBJ2-7, with 9 bases lining up with TRBD1. The junction had 10 bases not matched to a gene; V was cut back by 6 bases and J by 1 base. This CDR3 comprises 16 residues. Germline CDR1 and CDR2: MNHNS and SASEGT. CDR3: CASSYRDRDPSYEQYF. The CDR3 DNA sequence: TGTGCCAGCAGCTACCGGGACAGGGACCCTTCCTACGAGCAGTACTTC.

J is TRBJ1-2 and V is TRBV5-1, with D possibly matching TRBD1 (6 bases). Between the trimmed V and J ends, which lost 0 bases and 6 bases, there was a span of 15 bases. CDR3 size: 15 residues. Looked up from germline, CDR1 is SGHRS and CDR2 is YFSETQ. CDR3 bases: TGCGCCAGCAGCTTGGTGACAGGACCGCTCGATGGCTACACCTTC. It encodes CASSLVTGPLDGYTF.

This clone turned up a few times. The genes are TRBV6-1 and TRBJ2-1; 9 nucleotides match TRBD1. This CDR3 has 14 amino acids. V lost 5 bases and J lost 6; bases outside the gene matches: 5. Germline-derived CDR1 and CDR2 are MNHNS and SASEGT. This chain's CDR3 is CASSQGQGSNEQFF. The CDR3 DNA sequence: TGTGCCAGCAGTCAGGGACAGGGTAGCAATGAGCAGTTCTTC.